These T cell receptor beta chains were read from a single sample in a study of identical twins. TCRdb redid the calling of the 5' RACE reads with MiXCR, one entry per CDR3 protein. The table lists 200,000 to 250,000 distinct CDR3 sequences, 6.5% to 8% of them singletons. These sequences were also reported in another study, on T cells expressing NK-cell markers.

Sequencing was done on a sample of CD8+ T cells sorted from blood. The receptors originated from a woman aged 18-29 years in good health. Each CDR3 is given with its conserved first and last residue. The D gene is left open where the match is weak. Rows may omit the clone size; those that give it use once, few, many or a size class.

d_call: TRBD2
j_call: TRBJ2-2
cdr3_length: 17
v_call: TRBV7-9
clone_size: few
cdr3_nt: TGTGCCAGCAGCTCCCGGGAGGGCGGTCTGGGCACCGGGGAGCTGTTTTTT
cdr3_aa: CASSSREGGLGTGELFF

d_call: TRBD1
j_call: TRBJ2-7
cdr3_length: 15
v_call: TRBV4-3
clone_size: NA
cdr3_nt: TGCGCCAGCAGCCAAGGGTTACAGGGGGCGCAAGAGCAGTACTTC
cdr3_aa: CASSQGLQGAQEQYF

d_call: NA
j_call: TRBJ2-7
cdr3_length: 11
v_call: TRBV7-9
clone_size: many
cdr3_nt: TGTGCCAGCAGCTTGTACTACGAGCAGTACTTC
cdr3_aa: CASSLYYEQYF

d_call: NA
j_call: TRBJ2-2
cdr3_length: 17
v_call: TRBV5-5
clone_size: many
cdr3_nt: TGTGCCAGCAGCCATTCCCAGTTGGGGGCGCAGCCCGGGGAGCTGTTTTTT
cdr3_aa: CASSHSQLGAQPGELFF

d_call: NA
j_call: TRBJ1-5
cdr3_length: 14
v_call: TRBV27
clone_size: many
cdr3_nt: TGTGCCAGCAGTTCGCTCGGGAGCAATCAGCCCCAGCATTTT
cdr3_aa: CASSSLGSNQPQHF

d_call: TRBD2
j_call: TRBJ2-1
cdr3_length: 16
v_call: TRBV13
clone_size: few
cdr3_nt: TGTGCCAGCAGTTTAGCGGGATTAAGCTCCTACAATGAGCAGTTCTTC
cdr3_aa: CASSLAGLSSYNEQFF

d_call: TRBD1
j_call: TRBJ2-2
cdr3_length: 16
v_call: TRBV13
clone_size: few
cdr3_nt: TGTGCCAGCATCGGGTGGGACAGTGCGAACACCGGGGAGCTGTTTTTT
cdr3_aa: CASIGWDSANTGELFF

d_call: TRBD2
j_call: TRBJ2-7
cdr3_length: 15
v_call: TRBV20-1
clone_size: few
cdr3_nt: TGCAGTGCTACCTCAGAGCGGGGTCCCTCCTACGAGCAGTACTTC
cdr3_aa: CSATSERGPSYEQYF

d_call: NA
j_call: TRBJ1-2
cdr3_length: 13
v_call: TRBV27
clone_size: NA
cdr3_nt: TGTGCCAGCAGTTTATCCAGTTATTTTGGCTACACCTTC
cdr3_aa: CASSLSSYFGYTF

d_call: NA
j_call: TRBJ1-1
cdr3_length: 16
v_call: TRBV25-1
clone_size: few
cdr3_nt: TGTGCCAGCATCCCGAGAAGAGGAGGGAGGAACACTGAAGCTTTCTTT
cdr3_aa: CASIPRRGGRNTEAFF

d_call: NA
j_call: TRBJ2-3
cdr3_length: 13
v_call: TRBV7-9
clone_size: NA
cdr3_nt: TGTGCCAGCAGCTTAGTGGGGGGAGATACGCAGTATTTT
cdr3_aa: CASSLVGGDTQYF